What follows describes a single T cell receptor beta chain. Extraction and reverse transcription of RNA yielded cDNA as the sequencing template. Libraries were prepared by immunoSEQ multiplex PCR; TCRdb keeps only in-frame clonotypes and omits some of them. The table includes 98,000 or so clones, under 70% detected once. Trimming left V 3 bases short and J 5 bases short, with 5 bases between. CDR1 and CDR2 (germline): MNHEY, SMNVEV (reference sequence). This CDR3 is 11 amino acids long. Treatment in this sample: oral pan-JAK inhibitor, 5-10 mg twice daily. The data stem from a study of CD8+ T cells in alopecia areata.

The source of this sequence is a human donor with alopecia areata. The rearrangement links TRBV27 to TRBJ2-7; D remains unclear. The sample consisted of CD8+ T cells sorted from blood, taken at week 4, from a patient treated with tofacitinib. The CDR3 region is CASSFADEQYF. The CDR3 coding sequence is TGTGCCAGCAGTTTTGCAGACGAGCAGTACTTC.